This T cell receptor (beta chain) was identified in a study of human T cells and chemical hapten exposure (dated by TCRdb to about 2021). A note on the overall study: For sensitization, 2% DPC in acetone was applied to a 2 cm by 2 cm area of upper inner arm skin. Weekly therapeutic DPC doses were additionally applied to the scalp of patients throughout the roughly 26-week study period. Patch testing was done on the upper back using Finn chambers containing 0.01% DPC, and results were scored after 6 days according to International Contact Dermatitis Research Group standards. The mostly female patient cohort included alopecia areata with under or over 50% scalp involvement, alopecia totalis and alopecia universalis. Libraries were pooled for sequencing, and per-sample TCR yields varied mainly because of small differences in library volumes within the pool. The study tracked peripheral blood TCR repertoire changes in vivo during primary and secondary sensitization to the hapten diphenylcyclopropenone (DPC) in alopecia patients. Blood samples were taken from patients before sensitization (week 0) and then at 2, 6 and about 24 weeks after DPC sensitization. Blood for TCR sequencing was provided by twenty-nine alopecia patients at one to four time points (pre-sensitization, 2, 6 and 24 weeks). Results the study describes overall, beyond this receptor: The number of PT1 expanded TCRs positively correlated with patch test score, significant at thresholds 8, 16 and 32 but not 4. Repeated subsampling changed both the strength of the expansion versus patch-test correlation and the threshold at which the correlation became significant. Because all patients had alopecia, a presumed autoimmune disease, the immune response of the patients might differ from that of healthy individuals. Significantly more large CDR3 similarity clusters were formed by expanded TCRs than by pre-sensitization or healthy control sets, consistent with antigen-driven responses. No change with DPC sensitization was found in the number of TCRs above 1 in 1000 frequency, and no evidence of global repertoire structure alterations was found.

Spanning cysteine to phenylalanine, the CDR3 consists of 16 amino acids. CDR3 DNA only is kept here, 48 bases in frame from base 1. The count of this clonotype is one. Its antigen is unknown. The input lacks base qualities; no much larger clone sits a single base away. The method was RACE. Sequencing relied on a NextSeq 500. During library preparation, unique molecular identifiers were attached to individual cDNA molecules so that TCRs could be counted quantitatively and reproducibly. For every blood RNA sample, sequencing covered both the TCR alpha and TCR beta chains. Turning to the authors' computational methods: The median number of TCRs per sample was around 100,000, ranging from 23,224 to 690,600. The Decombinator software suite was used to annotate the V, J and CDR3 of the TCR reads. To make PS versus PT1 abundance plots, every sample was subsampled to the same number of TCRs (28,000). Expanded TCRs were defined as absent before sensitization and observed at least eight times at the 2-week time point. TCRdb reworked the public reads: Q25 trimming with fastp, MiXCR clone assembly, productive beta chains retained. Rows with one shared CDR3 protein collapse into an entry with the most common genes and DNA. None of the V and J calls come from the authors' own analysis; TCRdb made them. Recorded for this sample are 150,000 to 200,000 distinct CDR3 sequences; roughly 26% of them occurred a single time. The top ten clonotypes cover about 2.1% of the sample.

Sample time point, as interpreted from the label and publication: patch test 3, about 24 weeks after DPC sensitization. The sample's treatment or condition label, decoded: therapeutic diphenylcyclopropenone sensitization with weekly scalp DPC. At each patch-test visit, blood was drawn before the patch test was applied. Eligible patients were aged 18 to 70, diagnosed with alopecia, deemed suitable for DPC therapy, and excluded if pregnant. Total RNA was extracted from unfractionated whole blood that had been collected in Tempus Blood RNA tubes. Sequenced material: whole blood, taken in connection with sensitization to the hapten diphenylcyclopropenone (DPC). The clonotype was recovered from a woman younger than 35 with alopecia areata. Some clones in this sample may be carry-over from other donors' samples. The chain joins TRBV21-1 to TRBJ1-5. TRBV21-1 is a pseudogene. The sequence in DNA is TGTGCCAGCAGCAAAGAGGCCCTCTTACTATATCAGCCCCAGCATTTT. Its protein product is CASSKEALLLYQPQHF.